This is a list of T cell receptor beta chains from one sample in a study of TIL therapy for anti-PD-1-resistant metastatic lung cancer. TCRdb keeps only in-frame clones here, not all; method: immunoSEQ multiplex PCR. The sample yields some 15,000 clones, approximately 85% seen once. The material was blood, obtained at baseline. Source of these receptors: a person aged 25-85 years with non-small cell lung cancer. Both conserved end residues are part of each CDR3. Fields, in order: D gene, V gene, J gene, clone size, CDR3 protein, CDR3 DNA. A D gene is named only where the DNA matches it firmly. Clone size is not always given. Where it is, it says once, few, many or a class for expanded clones.

TRBD1	TRBV2	TRBJ1-6	NA	CASSMGQYNSPLHF	TGTGCCAGCAGTATGGGACAGTATAATTCACCCCTCCACTTT
TRBD1	TRBV7-3	TRBJ1-2	NA	CASSDGQGAGYGYTF	TGTGCCAGCAGCGATGGACAGGGGGCGGGCTATGGCTACACCTTC
NA	TRBV7-9	TRBJ1-3	once	CASSDFRVPGNTIYF	TGTGCCAGCAGCGATTTCAGGGTCCCTGGAAACACCATATATTTT
NA	TRBV6-6	TRBJ1-4	once	CASTQAATNEKLFF	TGTGCCAGCACCCAGGCAGCAACTAATGAAAAACTGTTTTTT
NA	TRBV9	TRBJ2-1	NA	CASSVAGADYNEQFF	TGTGCCAGCAGCGTAGCGGGAGCCGACTACAATGAGCAGTTCTTC
NA	TRBV6-1	TRBJ1-4	NA	CATLGPFGEKLFF	TGTGCCACTCTGGGACCCTTCGGAGAAAAACTGTTTTTT
NA	TRBV7-3	TRBJ2-5	NA	CASSVSPDETQYF	TGTGCCAGCAGCGTCAGTCCGGATGAGACCCAGTACTTC
NA	TRBV6-6	TRBJ2-3	NA	CASSYRARSTDTQYF	TGTGCCAGCAGTTACAGGGCACGGAGCACAGATACGCAGTATTTT
NA	TRBV11-3	TRBJ1-6	NA	CASSLGRSPLHF	TGTGCCAGCAGCTTAGGAAGATCACCCCTCCACTTT
TRBD2	TRBV14	TRBJ2-4	NA	CASSQEISGGRNIQYF	TGTGCCAGCAGCCAAGAGATAAGCGGGGGGCGAAACATTCAGTACTTC
TRBD2	TRBV5-8	TRBJ2-1	NA	CASSFASGGAAYNEQFF	TGTGCCAGCAGCTTCGCTAGCGGGGGGGCCGCCTACAATGAGCAGTTCTTC
TRBD1	TRBV7-7	TRBJ1-1	NA	CASSLTQGSEAFF	TGTGCCAGCAGCCTTACACAGGGGTCTGAAGCTTTCTTT
TRBD2	TRBV6-1	TRBJ2-3	NA	CASWTGTSGYF	TGTGCCAGCTGGACCGGGACTAGCGGGTATTTT
TRBD2	TRBV7-2	TRBJ2-1	NA	CASSFSPGGPPWNEQFF	TGTGCCAGCAGCTTTTCCCCGGGAGGGCCCCCATGGAATGAGCAGTTCTTC
NA	TRBV6-5	TRBJ2-4	NA	CASSYSGVLAKNIQYF	TGTGCCAGCAGTTACTCCGGGGTACTAGCCAAAAACATTCAGTACTTC
NA	TRBV5-6	TRBJ1-1	NA	CASSLLGSGNTEAFF	TGTGCCAGCAGCCTCTTGGGTAGTGGAAACACTGAAGCTTTCTTT
TRBD2	TRBV6-6	TRBJ2-1	NA	CASSPGTRDNEQFF	TGTGCCAGCAGTCCCGGGACTAGGGACAATGAGCAGTTCTTC
NA	TRBV18	TRBJ2-7	few	CASSPIRPGRNSYEQYF	TGTGCCAGCTCACCGATACGGCCAGGGAGGAACTCCTACGAGCAGTACTTC
TRBD1	TRBV16	TRBJ2-2	NA	CASSQVTGGSGELFF	TGTGCCAGCAGCCAAGTAACAGGGGGCTCCGGGGAGCTGTTTTTT
NA	TRBV7-2	TRBJ2-5	NA	CASSSRQGGETQYF	TGTGCCAGCAGCTCCAGACAGGGAGGAGAGACCCAGTACTTC
NA	TRBV30	TRBJ1-6	NA	CAWSRTRGPLHF	TGTGCCTGGAGTCGGACAAGGGGACCCCTCCACTTT
NA	TRBV7-3	TRBJ2-2	NA	CASSLTTGVLGSGELFF	TGTGCCAGCAGCTTAACCACCGGAGTCTTGGGTTCCGGGGAGCTGTTTTTT
TRBD1	TRBV7-3	TRBJ1-2	NA	CASSQGQGNGYTF	TGTGCCAGCAGCCAGGGACAGGGCAATGGCTACACCTTC
TRBD2	TRBV11-3	TRBJ2-2	NA	CASSPGGASNTGELFF	TGTGCCAGCAGCCCCGGGGGGGCCTCGAACACCGGGGAGCTGTTTTTT
NA	TRBV7-9	TRBJ2-3	NA	CASEADTQYF	TGTGCCAGCGAGGCAGATACGCAGTATTTT
NA	TRBV7-2	TRBJ1-2	NA	CASSLDRRGSGNGYTF	TGTGCCAGCAGCTTAGACCGTCGGGGGTCCGGTAATGGCTACACCTTC
NA	TRBV6-6	TRBJ2-1	NA	CASKKGRENEQFF	TGTGCCAGCAAAAAGGGGCGCGAGAATGAGCAGTTCTTC
NA	TRBV6-4	TRBJ2-7	once	CASRGQNEPWTDSFYEQYF	TGTGCCAGCAGGGGCCAGAACGAACCTTGGACGGATTCTTTCTACGAGCAGTACTTC
TRBD1	TRBV5-4	TRBJ2-2	NA	CASSANRGASTGELFF	TGTGCCAGCAGCGCGAACAGGGGCGCTAGCACCGGGGAGCTGTTTTTT
TRBD2	TRBV7-3	TRBJ2-3	once	CASSLAGAYTDTQYF	TGTGCCAGCAGTCTAGCGGGAGCTTACACAGATACGCAGTATTTT
NA	TRBV11-2	TRBJ1-4	NA	CASSLDFRLNEKLFF	TGTGCCAGCAGCTTAGACTTCCGATTAAATGAAAAACTGTTTTTT
TRBD2	TRBV7-6	TRBJ2-1	once	CASSLEGTSRRGQFF	TGTGCCAGCAGCTTAGAGGGGACTAGCCGTAGGGGGCAGTTCTTC
TRBD1	TRBV10-3	TRBJ1-1	NA	CAIRAGTGTLMNTEAFF	TGTGCCATCAGGGCCGGGACAGGGACGTTAATGAACACTGAAGCTTTCTTT
NA	TRBV7-2	TRBJ1-2	NA	CASSLASRSYGYTF	TGTGCCAGCAGCTTAGCCAGTAGGAGCTATGGCTACACCTTC
TRBD2	TRBV6-1	TRBJ2-7	NA	CASGATSGGKEQYF	TGTGCCAGCGGCGCGACTAGCGGGGGGAAGGAGCAGTACTTC